The 30 T cell receptor beta chains reported below all come from one sample, sequenced in a study of blood T cells in healthy people across ages. The use of a sample-barcoded 5' primer and a J-beta primer mix characterized a second PCR of 7 to 11 cycles. TCRdb reanalysed the 5' RACE reads using MiXCR and keeps one entry per CDR3 protein. The sample has around 870,000 distinct CDR3 sequences, around 30% seen once. Sample: blood. Receptor source: a woman older than 75 in good health.

This clonotype was observed at least ten times. The rearrangement joins TRBV24-1 to TRBJ2-5; the D gene is possibly TRBD2 (6 bases). The CDR3 runs 16 residues. V was clipped by 5 bases and J by 1 base, with 16 bases between them. Germline V lookup: CDR1 KGHDR, CDR2 SFDVKD. The CDR3 is CATSAGRTNLQETQYF. DNA for the CDR3: TGTGCCACCAGTGCCGGTCGGACTAACCTCCAAGAGACCCAGTACTTC.

This clonotype was observed a few times. Given a much more abundant clone one base away, this may be a read error. The J gene is TRBJ2-1, the V gene TRBV24-1, with unresolved D. The assigned J gene may be wrong: the sequence end matches TRBJ2-7 better. This CDR3 is 12 amino acids long. Germline assignment: CDR1 KGHDR and CDR2 SFDVKD. The CDR3 sequence is CATSSPYNEQYF. The CDR3 bases are TGTGCCACCAGTTCCCCCTACAATGAGCAGTACTTC.

This clonotype was recorded many times. This sequence joins TRBV5-1 and TRBJ2-5; D may match TRBD1 or TRBD2 (7 bases each). Trimming took 1 base from V and 5 from J, leaving 12 bases between them. The CDR3 runs to 14 residues. Per the germline V gene, CDR1 is SGHRS and CDR2 is YFSETQ. The CDR3 region is CASSLTGEGETQYF. For the CDR3, the DNA is TGCGCCAGCAGCTTGACAGGGGAGGGTGAGACCCAGTACTTC.

This chain links TRBV9 with TRBJ1-2; TRBD1 matches at 9 bases. The CDR3 has 14 amino acids. Germline values: CDR1 SGDLS, CDR2 YYNGEE. J gave up 2 bases and V 3 bases, and 2 bases lay outside the gene matches. The CDR3 is CASSAGTGNYGYTF. CDR3 DNA sequence: TGTGCCAGCAGCGCGGGGACAGGGAACTATGGCTACACCTTC.

This clonotype was detected ten times or more. The rearrangement joins TRBV2 to TRBJ2-1; 10 nucleotides align to TRBD1. Germline CDR1 SNHLY, CDR2 FYNNEI. CDR3 length equals 15 residues. J gave up 9 bases and V 3 bases, and 8 bases lay outside the gene matches. In DNA form, the CDR3 reads TGTGCCAGCAGTGACGATTGGACAGGGGGTTTTGAGCAGTTCTTC. It specifies CASSDDWTGGFEQFF.

This clonotype was detected only once. The CDR3 DNA reads as TGTGCCAGCGCTGACAGGGGGCTCAGGGAAAAACTGTTTTTT. Its translation: CASADRGLREKLFF. The rearrangement uses TRBV7-2 and TRBJ1-4; 10 nucleotides line up with TRBD1. Germline CDR1 is SGHTA and CDR2 is FQGNSA. With V trimmed by 8 bases and J by 8 bases, 8 bases remained unmatched. The length of the CDR3 is 14 residues.

The table lists this clonotype with a few counts. The junction does not match germline at one end; this may be a read error. The CDR3 nucleotides read TGTGCCAGCAGCGCCCAACAGGTTCGCTCTGGAAACACCACATATTTT. Protein: CASSAQQVRSGNTTYF. The chain has TRBV7-2 and TRBJ1-3, with D tentatively TRBD1 (5 bases). The germline V gene encodes CDR1 SGHTA and CDR2 FQGNSA. CDR3 length equals 16 residues.

This CDR3 reads CASSQLGHVQETQYF. CDR3 coding DNA: TGCGCCAGCAGCCAACTCGGACACGTCCAAGAGACCCAGTACTTC. The V and J genes are TRBV4-1 and TRBJ2-5, with D maybe TRBD1 (5 bases). The V gene lost 2 bases and the J gene lost 1 base, with 11 bases spanning the gap. Germline V gene data show CDR1 as MGHRA and CDR2 as YSYEKL. The CDR3 runs to 15 residues.

This clonotype came up many times. The chain is built from TRBV15 and TRBJ2-5, with unresolved D. Germline V gene data show CDR1 as LNHNV and CDR2 as YYDKDF (reference sequence). CDR3 size: 15 residues. The V and J ends lost 5 bases and 1 base respectively, with 14 bases between them. CDR3 loop: CATSVTRSSQETQYF. CDR3 bases: TGTGCCACCAGCGTGACCAGGAGTTCCCAAGAGACCCAGTACTTC.

For this clonotype: It may be a read error: a sequence one base away is much more abundant. The V gene is TRBV5-1, the J gene TRBJ2-5, with TRBD1 matching 7 bases. Trimming took 0 bases from V and 10 from J; bases not matched to a gene: 6. CDR3 length equals 13 residues. Germline V CDR1 and CDR2: SGHRS, YFSETQ. CDR3 sequence: CASSLAGTDNQYF. CDR3 nucleotide sequence: TGCGCCAGCAGCTTGGCCGGGACAGACAACCAGTACTTC.

This clonotype was picked up a small number of times. This chain links TRBV2 with TRBJ2-1; D call uncertain. Trimming took off 1 base at V and 15 bases at J, with 10 bases between the two ends. The CDR3 spans 11 residues. Germline V lookup: CDR1 SNHLY, CDR2 FYNNEI. The CDR3, as DNA: TGTGCCAGCAGTGAAGGCTGGGTTGCGTTCTTC. It specifies CASSEGWVAFF.

The chain links TRBV27 to TRBJ1-6, with 8 bases lining up with TRBD1. Germline V gives CDR1 MNHEY, CDR2 SMNVEV (reference sequence). This CDR3 has 19 residues. After removal of 7 bases from V and 3 bases from J, the junction contained 17 bases not matched to a gene. The CDR3 nucleotides are TGTGCCAGCACCGGATCGTTTGGACAGGGAATATACTATAATTCACCCCTCCACTTT. Translation: CASTGSFGQGIYYNSPLHF.

Comment on this clonotype: This clone may be a read error of a much larger clone one base away. Since no conserved phenylalanine or tryptophan closes the CDR3, a read error is the likely cause. The chain recombines TRBV29-1 with TRBJ2-3; D is uncertain. Germline loops: CDR1 SQVTM, CDR2 ANQGSEA. This CDR3 spans 12 amino acids. V was clipped by 7 bases and J by 0 bases, with 8 bases between them. The CDR3 nucleotides read TGCAGCGGAGAGGCTAGCACAGATACGCAGTATGTT. It is translated as CSGEASTDTQYV.

This clonotype was seen a handful of times. A much larger clone differs by one base, so this may be a read error. This chain links TRBV14 with TRBJ2-5; perhaps TRBD1 as D (5 bases). Trimming pared 1 base from V and 11 bases from J, leaving 17 bases between. The CDR3 runs 14 residues. CDR1 and CDR2 from the germline V gene are SGHDN and FVKESK. CDR3 sequence: CASSQAMGHNEQYF. CDR3 DNA sequence: TGTGCCAGCAGCCAAGCAATGGGGCACAATGAGCAGTACTTC.

The chain uses TRBV12-3 or TRBV12-4 and TRBJ1-2; D call uncertain. V was trimmed by 1 base and J by 4 bases, leaving 13 bases between them. The CDR3 has 15 amino acids. This CDR3 is CASSLGGTGVYGYTF. The CDR3 DNA reads TGTGCCAGCAGTTTAGGGGGAACGGGAGTCTATGGCTACACCTTC.

Points on this clonotype: A junction end diverges from the germline sequence, so it may reflect a read error. This sequence joins TRBV2 and TRBJ1-5, with TRBD1 as a possible D gene (5 bases). Germline V gives CDR1 SNHLY, CDR2 FYNNEI. The CDR3 consists of 16 residues. In nucleotides, the CDR3 is TGTGCCAGCAGGGGCGCAGAGATGAGGGGCAATCAGCCCCTGCATTTT. This translates into CASRGAEMRGNQPLHF.

Of note for this clonotype: This could be a read error, since a much larger clone is one nucleotide away. The chain uses TRBV3-1 and TRBJ2-7, with 8 bases that match TRBD2. The J call is doubtful: the DNA matches TRBJ2-5 better. From germline, CDR1 is LGHDT and CDR2 YNNKEL (reference sequence). The CDR3 is made up of 14 amino acids. Here the CDR3 reads CVSSQDSSGETQYF. The CDR3 coding sequence is TGTGTCAGCAGCCAAGATTCTAGCGGGGAGACCCAGTACTTC.

The sample holds many counts of this clonotype. V is TRBV29-1 and J is TRBJ1-2, with 8 bases identical to TRBD1. V was clipped by 3 bases and J by 1 base; unmatched bases: 4. The CDR3 is 14 amino acids. Germline V gene lookup returns CDR1 SQVTM and CDR2 ANQGSEA. The CDR3 bases are TGCAGCGTTGAGCGTACAGGGGGTAACTATGGCTACACCTTC. Amino acids: CSVERTGGNYGYTF.

This clonotype was observed a few times. The chain joins TRBV7-7 to TRBJ2-3; no reliable D call. The germline V gene has CDR1 SSHAT and CDR2 FNYEAQ (reference sequence). V shed 6 bases and J shed 4 bases, with 11 bases lying between them. The CDR3 has 13 residues. This chain's CDR3 is CASRSLTADTQYF. The CDR3 coding sequence is TGTGCCAGCAGGTCTCTTACGGCAGATACGCAGTATTTT.

Worth noting for this clonotype: Given a much more abundant clone one base away, this may be a read error. The rearrangement uses TRBV4-2 and TRBJ1-1; D is possibly TRBD1 (5 bases). Germline values: CDR1 LGHNA, CDR2 YNFKEQ. The CDR3 is 16 amino acids. This chain's CDR3 is CASGQVRGQGGAEAFF. The CDR3 region has the DNA TGTGCCAGCGGCCAAGTTAGGGGCCAGGGTGGGGCTGAAGCTTTCTTT.

At least ten counts were recorded for this clonotype. The chain carries TRBV30 and TRBJ2-7; D perhaps matches TRBD2 (5 bases). V lost 3 bases to trimming and J lost 2 bases, with 23 bases between them. This CDR3 region has 17 residues. Per germline, CDR1 GTSNPN and CDR2 SVGIG (reference sequence). The CDR3 nucleotides are TGTGCCTGGAGAGAAAGGGTCCCGGGATTATATACCTACGAGCAGTACTTC. It yields the protein CAWRERVPGLYTYEQYF.

The chain uses TRBV12-3 or TRBV12-4 and TRBJ2-1; no clear D gene. This CDR3 region has 12 residues. V was shortened by 5 bases and J by 7 bases, with 9 bases between the two germline ends. The CDR3 nucleotides are TGTGCCAGCAGTCCTTTTGGGAATGAGCAGTTCTTC. Its protein product is CASSPFGNEQFF.

A note on this clonotype: The junction does not match germline at one end; this may be a read error. The chain employs TRBV18 and TRBJ2-3; perhaps TRBD1 as D (6 bases). The CDR3 spans 16 residues. Germline V gene data show CDR1 as KGHSH and CDR2 as LQKENI. CDR3 residues: CASTPVGGRRPDTQYF. CDR3 in DNA: TGTGCCAGCACACCGGTAGGGGGAAGAAGGCCAGATACGCAGTATTTT.

This clonotype was counted at least ten times. This chain joins TRBV7-9 and TRBJ2-4, with 11 bases matching TRBD1. This CDR3 has 14 residues. Germline V gene sequence: CDR1 SEHNR, CDR2 FQNEAQ (reference sequence). After removal of 6 bases from V and 8 bases from J, the junction contained 6 bases not matched to a gene. CDR3 DNA: TGTGCCAGCAGTCCGGACAGGGGGCTGGACATTCAGTACTTC. Residues: CASSPDRGLDIQYF.

This clonotype was seen a handful of times. A single base separates this from a much larger clone, so it may be a read error. The V gene is TRBV20-1, the J gene TRBJ2-7, with 7 bases aligning to TRBD1. There are 14 residues in the CDR3. The germline V gene has CDR1 DFQATT and CDR2 SNEGSKA (reference sequence). The ends lost 7 bases at V and 1 base at J; junction bases unmatched: 10. CDR3 sequence: CSVKKNRGSYEQYF. The CDR3, as DNA: TGCAGTGTTAAAAAGAACAGGGGATCCTACGAGCAGTACTTC.

J is TRBJ2-5 and V is TRBV12-3 or TRBV12-4; 7 nucleotides line up with TRBD1. CDR3 length equals 16 residues. The junction had 12 bases not matched to a gene; V was cut back by 8 bases and J by 0 bases. The CDR3 is CASSIPRQGNQETQYF. The DNA of the CDR3 is TGTGCCAGCTCAATTCCAAGACAGGGAAACCAAGAGACCCAGTACTTC.

The sample holds one count of this clonotype. The chain combines TRBV7-8 with TRBJ2-1; D remains ambiguous. The ends were cut back, 2 bases at V and 0 bases at J, with 11 bases in the middle. Germline V gene data show CDR1 as SGHVS and CDR2 as FQNEAQ. This CDR3 region has 16 residues. The CDR3 nucleotides are TGTGCCAGCAGCTTAAGGCAGCGCTACTCCTACAATGAGCAGTTCTTC. This encodes CASSLRQRYSYNEQFF.

This chain uses TRBV9 with TRBJ2-3; TRBD2 matches 8 bases. The V gene's germline CDR1 is SGDLS and CDR2 YYNGEE. The CDR3 runs to 16 residues. The ends lost 0 bases at V and 3 bases at J; junction bases unmatched: 6. The CDR3 DNA sequence: TGTGCCAGCAGCGTAGGTAACGGGGGGGCGACAGATACGCAGTATTTT. It encodes CASSVGNGGATDTQYF.

The chain has TRBV12-3 or TRBV12-4 and TRBJ1-6; possibly TRBD1 for D (5 bases). V was clipped by 2 bases and J by 0 bases, with 20 bases between them. The CDR3 is 20 residues long. For the CDR3, the DNA is TGTGCCAGCAGTTTAACCGCGACGGGGGGAGGAGGCTCCTATAATTCACCCCTCCACTTT. Translation gives CASSLTATGGGGSYNSPLHF.

This clonotype was detected many times. The junction shows a germline mismatch at one end, possibly a read error. The chain joins TRBV7-2 to TRBJ2-3; D gene ambiguous. This CDR3 contains 15 residues. In germline, CDR1 is SGHTA, CDR2 FQGNSA. CDR3 DNA: TGCGCCAGCAGCTTGGGTGGACCGAGCACAGATACGCAGTATTTT. Amino acids: CASSLGGPSTDTQYF.